Sequencing of this TCR beta chain was carried out in a study of blood T cell repertoires in COVID-19. On the study more broadly: The samples span acute and convalescent COVID-19 from the United States, Italy and Spain. T cells, B-cell-depleted T cells, or PBMCs provided the cDNA or gDNA that served as material.

Patients of the Seattle cohort, enrolled during active infection, were followed longitudinally. Per the study methods: By means of reference gene primer amplification, nucleated cell counts were estimated. Measured with immunoSEQ multiplex PCR; TCRdb has only the in-frame clones, and not every one. That table furnishes V, J and clone size, whereas the DNA furnished D and trimming. The data show 250,000 to 300,000 clones, around nine tenths seen once. V lost 4 bases and J lost 0; bases outside the gene matches: 13. Germline V gene data show CDR1 as SGHNT and CDR2 as YYREEE (reference sequence). The CDR3 has 18 residues.

The clonotype originates from a woman aged 70 to 79 with COVID-19, enrolled during active disease. What was sequenced was peripheral blood. V usage is TRBV5-4 and J usage is TRBJ2-3, with TRBD1 identical over 8 bases. CDR3 amino acids: CASSPDPTGGTSTDTQYF. The CDR3 nucleotides read TGTGCCAGCAGCCCAGATCCTACAGGGGGAACAAGCACAGATACGCAGTATTTT.